Included here is one TCR beta chain sequence, with context. Only one count was recorded for this clone. The clone's antigen remains unknown. Per-base quality was not reported, and no clone a single base away is much larger than it. Focal radiation therapy combined with CTLA-4 blockade (ipilimumab) was tested in patients with chemo-refractory metastatic non-small-cell lung cancer. Compared with germline, V lacks 3 bases and J lacks 5 bases; bases without a gene match: 7. The germline V gene supplies CDR1 SNHLY and CDR2 FYNNEI. The CDR3 goes from the cysteine to the phenylalanine over 15 residues. The sequence is cut down to CDR3 DNA, 45 bases in frame from base 1. The data were obtained in a study of radiotherapy plus CTLA-4 blockade in lung cancer (dated by TCRdb to about 2018). Regarding the research as a whole: Objective responses occurred in roughly a sixth of enrolled patients, and about 33% achieved disease control.

The library was generated by the immunoSEQ multiplex PCR assay. This is the immuneACCESS table as TCRdb keeps it, with only in-frame sequences that have V and J called. A part of the clones is gone; compared with another copy, unresolved V genes explain less than half, and the rest is unexplained. The sample records about 100,000 clones, about 80% of which are singletons. The ten largest clones capture roughly 0.84% of the sample. General conclusions and limits of the study: The strongest predictors of response, as reported, were early dynamic changes in blood T cell clones along with a rise in serum interferon-beta after radiation. After treatment with radiotherapy and ipilimumab, TCR clones that originated in tumors expanded in peripheral blood.

This clonotype was obtained from a human donor with non-small cell lung cancer who had stable disease on radiotherapy plus ipilimumab. In this chain, TRBV2 is recombined with TRBJ2-1, with 7 middle bases fitting TRBD1. The input for sequencing was peripheral blood, taken from a patient treated with radiotherapy plus ipilimumab. This receptor carries the CDR3 CASSETGTANNEQFF. The DNA is TGTGCCAGCAGTGAGACCGGGACAGCCAACAATGAGCAGTTCTTC.